This T cell receptor (beta chain) was observed in a study of beta chain features in type 1 diabetes. The overall study: In age, gender and cell yields, patients were similar to healthy donors.

The entirety of the isolated RNA underwent reverse transcription, so expressed TCRB transcripts were sequenced. The repertoire was sequenced with immunoSEQ multiplex PCR; TCRdb's copy has only in-frame clones and lacks some. Altogether about 270,000 clones are present, roughly an eighth being singletons, with the ten largest covering less than 0.02%. Study results and caveats: People with Type 1 diabetes carried modestly yet significantly shorter TCRB CDR3s in all four CD4+ subsets. Comparison showed that naive, central memory and Treg TCRB repertoires appeared more similar among patients than among healthy donors.

Sorting based on CD45RO/CCR7/CD25/CD127/CD95/CD27 separated CD4+ naive, central memory, regulatory and stem cell-like memory cells. After removal of 5 bases from V and 5 bases from J, the junction contained 7 bases not matched to a gene. CDR1 and CDR2 from the germline V gene are SGHTA and FQGNSA. CDR3 length: 14 amino acids. Points on this clone: Its cognate antigen is unknown.

The sequence came from a young man with type 1 diabetes. The source material was naive CD4+ T cells from blood. The rearrangement joins TRBV7-2 to TRBJ2-3, with 7 bases lining up with TRBD2. Written as DNA, the CDR3 is TGTGCCAGCAGCCCGGGAGGATGGGGAGATACGCAGTATTTT. The encoded protein is CASSPGGWGDTQYF.